This T cell receptor (beta chain) was observed in a study of cytomegalovirus exposure and HLA in healthy donors. With 60 Vbeta and 13 Jbeta primers, the PCR was carried out. The table came from immunoSEQ multiplex PCR; TCRdb's copy has only in-frame clones and leaves some out. The table has approximately 240,000 clones, 77% seen once. The CDR3 contains 15 residues. Germline V gene lookup returns CDR1 SGDLS and CDR2 YYNGEE. V lost 3 bases and J 5 bases, leaving 17 bases between the germline ends. Donors were nominally healthy when sampled, though unrecorded immune exposures were likely. Findings of the study overall: With later analysis, a missense DCLRE1C variant became linked to TCR beta V- and J-gene trimming. When a later analysis was performed, an Asian-associated ancestry cluster reportedly had fewer N-insertions than the roughly 690-donor mean. For most TCR sequences rarity was the rule, although some public TCRs occurred in many donors.

This clone was found a few times. Its antigen is undetermined. The J gene is TRBJ1-1, the V gene TRBV9; D might be TRBD1 (6 bases). The sequence derives from a woman aged 60-75 years in good health and CMV-seropositive. The specimen was PBMCs. In DNA form, the CDR3 reads TGTGCCAGCAGCGCCGAACAGGGAAGTGGTACTGAAGCTTTCTTT. Protein sequence: CASSAEQGSGTEAFF.